The rows below give T cell receptor beta chains drawn from one sample of a study of blood T cell repertoires in COVID-19. Measured with immunoSEQ multiplex PCR; TCRdb has only the in-frame clones, and not every one. Of approximately 210,000 clones in the sample, around 94% were seen once. Sequenced: peripheral blood. The receptors were gathered from a man aged 25 to 45 with COVID-19, enrolled during active disease. The CDR3 runs from the conserved cysteine through the conserved F or W. A D gene is named only where the DNA matches it firmly. Rows may omit the clone size; those that give it use once, few, many or a size class.

d_call j_call v_call cdr3_length clone_size cdr3_nt cdr3_aa
NA TRBJ2-7 TRBV6-5 15 NA TGTGCCAGCAGTTTGGGGGGGGGCAGTTCCTACGAGCAGTACTTC CASSLGGGSSYEQYF
NA TRBJ1-5 TRBV30 14 NA TGTGCCTGGATTCCACGGGACAACAATCAGCCCCAGCATTTT CAWIPRDNNQPQHF
NA TRBJ2-1 TRBV6-5 13 NA TGTGCCAGCAGTTACCAGGCCCGGGACAAGCAGTTCTTC CASSYQARDKQFF
NA TRBJ2-1 TRBV19 11 few TGTGCCAGTAGTATCCGTCTTGAGCAGTTCTTC CASSIRLEQFF
NA TRBJ1-5 TRBV7-2 12 NA TGTGCCAGCAGCACCGGAGGGCAGCCCCAGCATTTT CASSTGGQPQHF
TRBD1 TRBJ1-5 TRBV6-1 17 once TGTGCCAGCAGTGAAGCATACGGGACAGGGGGCATTCAGCCCCAGCATTTT CASSEAYGTGGIQPQHF
NA TRBJ2-7 TRBV10-3 14 once TGTGCCATCAGTGTCAGGGTTGACTTCTACGAGCAGTACTTC CAISVRVDFYEQYF
NA TRBJ1-5 TRBV3-1/TRBV3-2 12 NA TGTGCCAGCAGCCAGGGGGCTAAGCCCCAGCATTTT CASSQGAKPQHF
NA TRBJ1-1 TRBV9 14 NA TGTGCCAGCAGCGTAGTCCAGGGGAGCACTGAAGCTTTCTTT CASSVVQGSTEAFF
NA TRBJ1-6 TRBV11-2 16 NA TGTGCCAGCAGCCCATCTTCGTGGCTTTTCAATTCACCCCTCCACTTT CASSPSSWLFNSPLHF
TRBD1 TRBJ1-3 TRBV10-3 14 NA TGTGCCATCAGTGGGACAGGGGACGAGAACACCATATATTTT CAISGTGDENTIYF
TRBD1 TRBJ1-6 TRBV19 15 NA TGTGCCAGTACCCCGGGACAGGGATTGAATTCACCCCTCCACTTT CASTPGQGLNSPLHF
TRBD2 TRBJ2-1 TRBV3-1/TRBV3-2 14 NA TGTGCCAGCAGCCAGGCCGGGACTAGCGGGGAGCAGTTCTTC CASSQAGTSGEQFF
NA TRBJ1-3 TRBV7-9 15 NA TGTGCCAGCGGGGCCCTCTTGGGGTCTGGAAACACCATATATTTT CASGALLGSGNTIYF
TRBD2 TRBJ2-1 TRBV19 15 NA TGTGCCAGTAGTCGGAACCGGGACTATTACAATGAGCAGTTCTTC CASSRNRDYYNEQFF
NA TRBJ2-5 TRBV18 15 NA TGTGCCAGCTCACCTCGGTCGGGGGATGGAGAGACCCAGTACTTC CASSPRSGDGETQYF
NA TRBJ2-7 TRBV20-1 11 NA TGCAGTGCTAGGTCAGGCCACGAGCAGTACTTC CSARSGHEQYF
NA TRBJ1-1 TRBV18 15 NA TGTGCCAGCTCACCCCCGACAGGCCTGAACACTGAAGCTTTCTTT CASSPPTGLNTEAFF
TRBD2 TRBJ2-2 TRBV2 14 NA TGTGCCAGCGGTAGGACTAGCCTCGCCGGGGAGCTGTTTTTT CASGRTSLAGELFF
NA TRBJ2-2 TRBV7-2 15 NA TGTGCCAGCAGCTTTTCGGGACTGAACACCGGGGAGCTGTTTTTT CASSFSGLNTGELFF
NA TRBJ1-2 TRBV4-1 14 once TGCGCCAGCACCTCAGCGGGGGCCGTCTATGGCTACACCTTC CASTSAGAVYGYTF
TRBD1 TRBJ2-4 TRBV5-1 18 NA TGCGCCAGCAGCTCCGGCCCTGACAGGGACGTAGCCAAAAACATTCAGTACTTC CASSSGPDRDVAKNIQYF
TRBD1 TRBJ1-6 TRBV5-4 19 NA TGTGCCAGCAGCGGGGACAGTAGAGAACCCGACTCCTATAATTCACCCCTCCACTTT CASSGDSREPDSYNSPLHF
TRBD1 TRBJ1-1 TRBV4-1 18 NA TGCGCCAGCAGCCAAGATCTACACCGACAGGGCTCCGGCTCTGAAGCTTTCTTT CASSQDLHRQGSGSEAFF
NA TRBJ1-2 TRBV4-1 15 NA TGCGCCAGCGGGGGCACGGCCTGGGGAGAGTATGGCTACACCTTC CASGGTAWGEYGYTF
TRBD1 TRBJ2-5 TRBV27 13 once TGTGCCAGCAGGTCACAGGGGGCGAAACTCGAGTACTTC CASRSQGAKLEYF
NA TRBJ2-1 TRBV7-9 13 once TGTGCCAGCAGCTTAGTAGGGGACAATGAGCAGTTCTTC CASSLVGDNEQFF
TRBD1 TRBJ1-2 TRBV5-5 14 NA TGTGCCAGCAGAATTGGGACAGGGTACTATGGCTACACCTTC CASRIGTGYYGYTF
TRBD1 TRBJ1-2 TRBV9 13 NA TGTGCCAGCAGCGGGGGACAGGGCGATGGCTACACCTTC CASSGGQGDGYTF
NA TRBJ2-2 TRBV7-9 14 NA TGTGCCAGCAGCTTAGACGGACTGACCGGGGAGCTGTTTTTT CASSLDGLTGELFF
TRBD2 TRBJ2-7 TRBV4-1 16 NA TGCGCCAGCAGCCGAACTAGCGGGGGGGCCGATTACGAGCAGTACTTC CASSRTSGGADYEQYF
TRBD2 TRBJ2-3 TRBV20-1 17 NA TGCAGTGCTAGTCTAGCGGGGGAGATAACTCCCACAGATACGCAGTATTTT CSASLAGEITPTDTQYF